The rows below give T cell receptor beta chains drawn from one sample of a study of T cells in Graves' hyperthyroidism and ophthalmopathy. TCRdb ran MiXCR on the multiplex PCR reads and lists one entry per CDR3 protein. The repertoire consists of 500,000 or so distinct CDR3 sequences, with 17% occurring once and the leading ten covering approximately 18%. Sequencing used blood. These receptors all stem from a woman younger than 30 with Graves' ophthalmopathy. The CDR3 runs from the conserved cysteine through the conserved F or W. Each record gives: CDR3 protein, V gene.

CDR3: CASITGAPQHF; V: TRBV27
CDR3: CASSGTSGLNNEQFF; V: TRBV28
CDR3: CASSLGGLAGGPSNEQFF; V: TRBV5-1
CDR3: CSVTGTGNTEAFF; V: TRBV29-1
CDR3: CASSLNGGAVNTQYF; V: TRBV12-3/TRBV12-4
CDR3: CAISESGGDTEAFF; V: TRBV10-3
CDR3: CASSGGPTETQYF; V: TRBV7-3
CDR3: CASSSGRSNTGELFF; V: TRBV7-2
CDR3: CASSPEGLSYNEQFF; V: TRBV3-1
CDR3: CAWSEVYPYNSPLHF; V: TRBV30
CDR3: CASSYQGRETQYF; V: TRBV5-4
CDR3: CASRSTSGSIDEQFF; V: TRBV28
CDR3: CASSPVRVHEQYF; V: TRBV18
CDR3: CASSRATALYHEQFF; V: TRBV11-2
CDR3: CASSRPGPGELFF; V: TRBV7-2
CDR3: CASSAWMEVGDTEAFF; V: TRBV19
CDR3: CASSLESFLETQYF; V: TRBV5-5
CDR3: CASGTSGTPYEQYF; V: TRBV27
CDR3: CASLGQRGNTGELFF; V: TRBV7-9
CDR3: CASSQGLRDRGSDEQYF; V: TRBV4-3
CDR3: CATRRRGSNTGELFF; V: TRBV12-3/TRBV12-4
CDR3: CASSTGTENEELFF; V: TRBV7-2
CDR3: CASSLVRLAGPGTDTQYF; V: TRBV5-1
CDR3: CASSLPTDRARFTGELFF; V: TRBV7-9
CDR3: CATSRRDRGSETQYF; V: TRBV15
CDR3: CASSSYRVGGGELFF; V: TRBV12-3/TRBV12-4
CDR3: CASSLPDQREPYEQYF; V: TRBV27
CDR3: CASSSWGREGEKLFF; V: TRBV28
CDR3: CSVAPSGGAVADTQYF; V: TRBV29-1
CDR3: CASSSDSIGNQPQHF; V: TRBV28
CDR3: CATARQGSYNEQFF; V: TRBV27
CDR3: CASSSSTLAGVTGELFF; V: TRBV5-1
CDR3: CASKRGLSSGANVLTF; V: TRBV10-2
CDR3: CSATMDREIGNQPQHF; V: TRBV20-1
CDR3: CASSLSPTGRVQPQHF; V: TRBV7-2
CDR3: CASNQAQGPDTQYF; V: TRBV11-1
CDR3: CASKRNEQYF; V: TRBV2
CDR3: CASSEAQGTGGSPLHF; V: TRBV6-1
CDR3: CASSPGTGGYQPQHF; V: TRBV28
CDR3: CASSNGGTLNTEAFF; V: TRBV7-6
CDR3: CASRSGQNSYEQYF; V: TRBV6-1
CDR3: CSARDRESQPQHF; V: TRBV20-1
CDR3: CASSRSVYEQYF; V: TRBV3-1
CDR3: CASIPIGTGGPNTEAFF; V: TRBV12-3/TRBV12-4
CDR3: CASSSGTGVNQPQHF; V: TRBV28
CDR3: CTTADRTDTQYF; V: TRBV10-3
CDR3: CAWSVALGGQFF; V: TRBV30
CDR3: CSATIGTGGRNEQFF; V: TRBV20-1
CDR3: CSARSYQPGRNGFLEQFF; V: TRBV20-1
CDR3: CASSFLFASGTVFYGYTF; V: TRBV5-4
CDR3: CASSPWEGTDTEAFF; V: TRBV5-8